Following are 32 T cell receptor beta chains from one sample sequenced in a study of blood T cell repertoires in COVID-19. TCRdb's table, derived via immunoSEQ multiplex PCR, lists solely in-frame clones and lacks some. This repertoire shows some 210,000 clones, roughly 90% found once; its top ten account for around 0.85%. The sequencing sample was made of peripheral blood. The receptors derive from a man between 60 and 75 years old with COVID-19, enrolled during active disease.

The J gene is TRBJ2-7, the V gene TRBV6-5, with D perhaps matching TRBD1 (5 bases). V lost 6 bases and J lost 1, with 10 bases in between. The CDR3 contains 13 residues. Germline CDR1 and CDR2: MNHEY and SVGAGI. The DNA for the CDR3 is TGTGCCAGCAGACCGACAGCGTCCTACGAGCAGTACTTC. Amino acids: CASRPTASYEQYF.

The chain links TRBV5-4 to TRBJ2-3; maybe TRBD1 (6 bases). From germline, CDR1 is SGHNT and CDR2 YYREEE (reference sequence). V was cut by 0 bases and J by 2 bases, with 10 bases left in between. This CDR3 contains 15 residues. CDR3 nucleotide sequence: TGTGCCAGCAGCTTGGTGGACAGAGCCACAGATACGCAGTATTTT. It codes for CASSLVDRATDTQYF.

The CDR3 loop reads CASSRDRDQPQHF. The CDR3 DNA reads TGTGCCAGCAGCCGGGACAGGGATCAGCCCCAGCATTTT. The chain recombines TRBV5-5 with TRBJ1-5; 9 bases map to TRBD1. This CDR3 is built from 13 residues. The J segment lost 5 bases and the V segment lost 4 bases, leaving 1 base of the junction unmatched. The germline V gene encodes CDR1 SGHKS and CDR2 YYEKEE (reference sequence).

The CDR3 loop reads CASSPLTVHSGNTIYF. In nucleotides, the CDR3 is TGCGCCAGCAGCCCGTTGACAGTCCACTCTGGAAACACCATATATTTT. The chain carries TRBV5-1 and TRBJ1-3, with D possibly matching TRBD1 (5 bases). Trimming cost V 4 bases and J 0 bases, with 14 bases left between them. The CDR3 length is 16 residues. Germline values: CDR1 SGHRS, CDR2 YFSETQ.

The CDR3 loop is CSVSTGTGDQPQHF. DNA of the CDR3: TGCAGCGTTTCTACCGGGACAGGGGATCAGCCCCAGCATTTT. The V call is TRBV29-1, the J call TRBJ1-5; 10 bases are a match to TRBD1. This CDR3 has 14 residues. V shed 5 bases, J shed 5 bases, and the junction held 6 bases outside the gene matches. Germline values: CDR1 SQVTM, CDR2 ANQGSEA.

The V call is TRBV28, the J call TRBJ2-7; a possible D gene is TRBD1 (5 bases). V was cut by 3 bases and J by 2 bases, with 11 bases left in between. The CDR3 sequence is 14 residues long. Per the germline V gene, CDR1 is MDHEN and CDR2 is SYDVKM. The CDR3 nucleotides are TGTGCCAGCAGTTTCAGGGTGTGGGCCTACGAGCAGTACTTC. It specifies CASSFRVWAYEQYF.

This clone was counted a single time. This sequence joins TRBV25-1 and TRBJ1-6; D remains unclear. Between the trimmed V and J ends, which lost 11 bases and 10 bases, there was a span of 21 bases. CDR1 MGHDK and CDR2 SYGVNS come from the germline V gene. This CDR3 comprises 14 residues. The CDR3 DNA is TGTGCCTCCCAGGTACCGGGGTACGCCTCACCCCTCCACTTT. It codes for CASQVPGYASPLHF.

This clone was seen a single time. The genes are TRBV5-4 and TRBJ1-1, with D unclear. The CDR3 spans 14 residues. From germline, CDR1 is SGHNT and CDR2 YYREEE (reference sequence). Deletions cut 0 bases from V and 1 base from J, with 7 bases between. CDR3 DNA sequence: TGTGCCAGCAGCTTGGGGCAGTCGAACACTGAAGCTTTCTTT. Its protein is CASSLGQSNTEAFF. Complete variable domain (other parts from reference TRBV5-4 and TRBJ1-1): ETGVTQSPTHLIKTRGQQVTLRCSSQSGHNTVSWYQQALGQGPQFIFQYYREEENGRGNFPPRFSGLQFPNYSSELNVNALELDDSALYLCASSLGQSNTEAFFGQGTRLTVV.

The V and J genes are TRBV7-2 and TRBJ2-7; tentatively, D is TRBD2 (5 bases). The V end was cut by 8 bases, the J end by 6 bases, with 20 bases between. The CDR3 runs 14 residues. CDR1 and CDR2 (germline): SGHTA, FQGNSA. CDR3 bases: TGTGCCAGCGGCCTAGCCCGGGGTCCGCTCGAGCAGTACTTC. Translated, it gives CASGLARGPLEQYF.

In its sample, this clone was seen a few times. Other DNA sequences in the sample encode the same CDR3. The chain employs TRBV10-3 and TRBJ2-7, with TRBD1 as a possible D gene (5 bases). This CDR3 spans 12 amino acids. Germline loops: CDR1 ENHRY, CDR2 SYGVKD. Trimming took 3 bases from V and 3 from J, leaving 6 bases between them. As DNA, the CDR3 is TGTGCCATCAGTGATCAGGGCTACGAGCAGTACTTC. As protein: CAISDQGYEQYF.

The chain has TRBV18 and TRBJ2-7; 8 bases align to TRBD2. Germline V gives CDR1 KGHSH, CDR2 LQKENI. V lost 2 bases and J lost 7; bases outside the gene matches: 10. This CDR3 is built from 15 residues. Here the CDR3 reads CASSPGLLAAREQYF. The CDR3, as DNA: TGTGCCAGCTCACCAGGGCTACTAGCGGCTCGGGAGCAGTACTTC.

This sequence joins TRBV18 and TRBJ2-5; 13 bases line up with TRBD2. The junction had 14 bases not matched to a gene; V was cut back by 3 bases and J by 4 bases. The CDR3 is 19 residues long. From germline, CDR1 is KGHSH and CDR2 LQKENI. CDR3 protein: CASSPLPPTSGGSGETQYF. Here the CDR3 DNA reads TGTGCCAGCTCACCCCTACCCCCGACTAGCGGGGGGTCAGGAGAGACCCAGTACTTC.

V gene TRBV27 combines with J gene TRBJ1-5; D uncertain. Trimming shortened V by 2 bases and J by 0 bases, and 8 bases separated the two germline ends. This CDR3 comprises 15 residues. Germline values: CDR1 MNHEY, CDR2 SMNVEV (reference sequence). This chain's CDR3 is CASSLGLNSNQPQHF. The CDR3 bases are TGTGCCAGCAGTTTAGGCCTGAATAGCAATCAGCCCCAGCATTTT.

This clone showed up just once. CDR3 sequence (DNA): TGCGCCAGCAGCCAAGATAAAGCGGGAGTCCACACCGGGGAGCTGTTTTTT. It specifies CASSQDKAGVHTGELFF. This sequence joins TRBV4-1 and TRBJ2-2, with 8 nucleotides matching TRBD2. CDR3 size: 17 residues. V gave up 0 bases and J gave up 3 bases; unmatched junction bases: 6. CDR1 and CDR2 from the germline V gene are MGHRA and YSYEKL.

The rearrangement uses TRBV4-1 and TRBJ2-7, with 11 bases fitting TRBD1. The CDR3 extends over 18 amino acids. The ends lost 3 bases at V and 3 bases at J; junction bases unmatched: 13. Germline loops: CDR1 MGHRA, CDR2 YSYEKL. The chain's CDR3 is CASSHQWERTGGNYEQYF. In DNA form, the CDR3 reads TGCGCCAGCAGCCACCAGTGGGAGCGGACAGGGGGCAACTACGAGCAGTACTTC.

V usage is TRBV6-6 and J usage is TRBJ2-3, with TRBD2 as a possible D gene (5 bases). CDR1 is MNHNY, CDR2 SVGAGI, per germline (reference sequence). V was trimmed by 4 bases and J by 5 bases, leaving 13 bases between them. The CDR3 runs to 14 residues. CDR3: CASSSPLEVDTQYF. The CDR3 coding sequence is TGTGCCAGCAGTTCTCCTCTGGAGGTAGATACGCAGTATTTT.

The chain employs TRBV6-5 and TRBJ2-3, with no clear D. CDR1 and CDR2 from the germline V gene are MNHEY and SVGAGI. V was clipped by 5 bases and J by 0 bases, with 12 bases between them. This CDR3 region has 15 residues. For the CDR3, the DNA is TGTGCCAGCAGTCTTGACTCCACTAGCACAGATACGCAGTATTTT. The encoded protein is CASSLDSTSTDTQYF.

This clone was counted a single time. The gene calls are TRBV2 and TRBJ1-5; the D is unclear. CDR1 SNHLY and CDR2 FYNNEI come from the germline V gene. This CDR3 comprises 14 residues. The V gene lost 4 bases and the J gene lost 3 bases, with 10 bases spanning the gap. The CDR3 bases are TGTGCCAGCAGTGTTTTACGGGACAATCAGCCCCAGCATTTT. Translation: CASSVLRDNQPQHF.

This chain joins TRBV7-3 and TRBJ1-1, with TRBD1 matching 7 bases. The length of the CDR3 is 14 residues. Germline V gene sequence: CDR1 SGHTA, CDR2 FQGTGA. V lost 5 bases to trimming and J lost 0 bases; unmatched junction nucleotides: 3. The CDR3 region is CASSPGQVNTEAFF. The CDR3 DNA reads TGTGCCAGCAGCCCCGGACAGGTGAACACTGAAGCTTTCTTT.

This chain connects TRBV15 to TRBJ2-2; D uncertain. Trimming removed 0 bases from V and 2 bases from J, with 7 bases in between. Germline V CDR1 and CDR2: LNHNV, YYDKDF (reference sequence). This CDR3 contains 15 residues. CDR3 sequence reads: CATSRDLPNTGELFF. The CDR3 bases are TGTGCCACCAGCAGAGATCTTCCCAACACCGGGGAGCTGTTTTTT.

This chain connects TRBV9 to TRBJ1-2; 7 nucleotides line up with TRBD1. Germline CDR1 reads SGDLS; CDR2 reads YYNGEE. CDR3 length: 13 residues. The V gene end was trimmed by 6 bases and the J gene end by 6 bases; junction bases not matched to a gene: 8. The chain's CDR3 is CASTRQGSDGYTF. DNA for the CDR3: TGTGCCAGCACCCGACAGGGATCAGATGGCTACACCTTC.

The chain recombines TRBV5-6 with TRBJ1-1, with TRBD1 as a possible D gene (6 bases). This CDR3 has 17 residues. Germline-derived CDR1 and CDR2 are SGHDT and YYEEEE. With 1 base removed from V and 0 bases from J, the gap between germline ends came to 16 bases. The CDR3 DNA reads TGTGCCAGCAGCTTGTTTGGGGGCGACGAGTTGAACACTGAAGCTTTCTTT. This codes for CASSLFGGDELNTEAFF.

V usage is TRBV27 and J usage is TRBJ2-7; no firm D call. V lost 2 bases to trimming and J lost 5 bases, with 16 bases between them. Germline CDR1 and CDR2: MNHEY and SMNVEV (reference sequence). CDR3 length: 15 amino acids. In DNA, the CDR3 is TGTGCCAGCAGTTTACAGAGTAGCAGTTTTCACGAGCAGTACTTC. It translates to CASSLQSSSFHEQYF.

The CDR3 reads CASGMGQGTDQPQHF. CDR3 DNA: TGTGCCAGCGGAATGGGACAGGGGACGGATCAGCCCCAGCATTTT. The J gene is TRBJ1-5, the V gene TRBV27; 10 bases are a match to TRBD1. CDR1 and CDR2 (germline): MNHEY, SMNVEV (reference sequence). V trimming: 8 bases; J trimming: 5 bases; junction bases outside the gene matches: 9. The length of the CDR3 is 15 residues.

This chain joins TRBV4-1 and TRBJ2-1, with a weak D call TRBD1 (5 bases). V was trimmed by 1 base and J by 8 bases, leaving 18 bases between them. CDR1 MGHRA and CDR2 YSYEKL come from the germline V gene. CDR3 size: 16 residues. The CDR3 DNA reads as TGCGCCAGCAGCCAAGGATTCCAGGGCCGAAGGGATGAGCAGTTCTTC. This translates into CASSQGFQGRRDEQFF.

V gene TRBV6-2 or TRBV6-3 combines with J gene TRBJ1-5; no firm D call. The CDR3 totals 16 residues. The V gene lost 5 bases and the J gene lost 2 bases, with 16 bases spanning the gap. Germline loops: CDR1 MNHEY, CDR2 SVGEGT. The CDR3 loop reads CASSPRGGLGNQPQHF. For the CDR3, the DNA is TGTGCCAGCAGTCCCCGAGGAGGGTTGGGCAATCAGCCCCAGCATTTT.

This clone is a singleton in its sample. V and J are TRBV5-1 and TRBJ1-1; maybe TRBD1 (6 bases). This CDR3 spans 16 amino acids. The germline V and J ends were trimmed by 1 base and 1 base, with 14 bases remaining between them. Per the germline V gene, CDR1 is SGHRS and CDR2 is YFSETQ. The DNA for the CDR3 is TGCGCCAGCAGCTTGTTCCCCGGGACATCGAACACTGAAGCTTTCTTT. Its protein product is CASSLFPGTSNTEAFF. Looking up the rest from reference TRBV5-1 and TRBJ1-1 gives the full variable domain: KAGVTQTPRYLIKTRGQQVTLSCSPISGHRSVSWYQQTPGQGLQFLFEYFSETQRNKGNFPGRFSGRQFSNSRSEMNVSTLELGDSALYLCASSLFPGTSNTEAFFGQGTRLTVV.

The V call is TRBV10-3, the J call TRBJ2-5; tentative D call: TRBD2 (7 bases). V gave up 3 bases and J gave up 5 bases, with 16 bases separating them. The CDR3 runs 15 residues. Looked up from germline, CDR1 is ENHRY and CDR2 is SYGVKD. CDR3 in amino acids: CAISDVTGGFETQYF. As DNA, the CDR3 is TGTGCCATCAGTGACGTTACGGGGGGCTTTGAGACCCAGTACTTC.

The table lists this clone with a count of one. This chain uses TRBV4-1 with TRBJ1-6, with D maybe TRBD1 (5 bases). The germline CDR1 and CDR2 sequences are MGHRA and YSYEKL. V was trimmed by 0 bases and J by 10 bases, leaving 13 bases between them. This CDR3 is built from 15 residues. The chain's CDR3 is CASSQESQPGSPLHF. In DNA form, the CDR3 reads TGCGCCAGCAGCCAAGAGAGCCAGCCAGGGTCACCCCTCCACTTT.

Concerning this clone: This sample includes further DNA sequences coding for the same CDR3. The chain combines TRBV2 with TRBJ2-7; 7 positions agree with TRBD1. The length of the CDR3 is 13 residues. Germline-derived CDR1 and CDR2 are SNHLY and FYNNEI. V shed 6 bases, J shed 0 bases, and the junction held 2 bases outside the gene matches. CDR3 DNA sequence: TGTGCCAGCAGCGGGACAGCCTCCTACGAGCAGTACTTC. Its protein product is CASSGTASYEQYF.

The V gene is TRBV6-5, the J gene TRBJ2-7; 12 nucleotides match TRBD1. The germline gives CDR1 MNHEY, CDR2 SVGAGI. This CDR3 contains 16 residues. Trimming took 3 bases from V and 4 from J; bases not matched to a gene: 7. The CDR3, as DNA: TGTGCCAGCAGTTATTCCGGGACAGGGGGCCTTTACGAGCAGTACTTC. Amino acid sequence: CASSYSGTGGLYEQYF.

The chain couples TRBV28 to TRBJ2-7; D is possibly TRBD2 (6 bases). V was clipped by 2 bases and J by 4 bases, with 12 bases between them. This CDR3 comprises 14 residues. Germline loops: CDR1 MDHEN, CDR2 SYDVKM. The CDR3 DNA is TGTGCCAGCAGTTTAAGTCTCGGGAGATACGAGCAGTACTTC. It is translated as CASSLSLGRYEQYF.